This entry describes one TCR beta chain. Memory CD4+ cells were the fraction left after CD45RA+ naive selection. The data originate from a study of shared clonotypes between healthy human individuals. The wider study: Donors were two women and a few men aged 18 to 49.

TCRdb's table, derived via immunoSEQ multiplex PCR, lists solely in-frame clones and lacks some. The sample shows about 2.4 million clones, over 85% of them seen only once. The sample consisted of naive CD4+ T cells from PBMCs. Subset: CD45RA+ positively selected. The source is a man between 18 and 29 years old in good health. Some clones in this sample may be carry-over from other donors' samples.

CDR3 residues: CASSQGLAGAQYEQFF. The DNA of the CDR3 is TGTGCCAGCAGCCAGGGACTAGCGGGGGCACAATATGAGCAGTTCTTC. The chain has TRBV28 and TRBJ2-1; 14 bases match TRBD2. The CDR3 extends over 16 amino acids. After removal of 6 bases from V and 8 bases from J, the junction contained 9 bases not matched to a gene. CDR1 MDHEN and CDR2 SYDVKM come from the germline V gene.